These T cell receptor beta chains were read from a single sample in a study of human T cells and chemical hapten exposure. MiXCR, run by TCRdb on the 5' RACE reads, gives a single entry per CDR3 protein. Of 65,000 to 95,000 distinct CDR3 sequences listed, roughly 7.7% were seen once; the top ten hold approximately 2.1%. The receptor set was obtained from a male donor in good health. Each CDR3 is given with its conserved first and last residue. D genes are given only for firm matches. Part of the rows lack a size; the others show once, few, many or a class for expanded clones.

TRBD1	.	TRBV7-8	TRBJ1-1	TGTGCCAGCAGCTCGGGACAGGGACGAAGGGGAGAAGCTTTCTTT	CASSSGQGRRGEAFF
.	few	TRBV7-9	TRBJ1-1	TGTGCCAGCAGCCACCCCGGGACTGAAGCTTTCTTT	CASSHPGTEAFF
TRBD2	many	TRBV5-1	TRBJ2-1	TGCGCCAGCAGCTTGGTTCCTAGCGGGCGCTACAATGAGCAGTTCTTC	CASSLVPSGRYNEQFF
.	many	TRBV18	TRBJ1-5	TGTGCCAGCTCACCACCGACCAATTCTCGGCCCCAGCATTTT	CASSPPTNSRPQHF
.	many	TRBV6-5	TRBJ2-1	TGTGCCAGCAGTTACTCGGAGTTAGCGAGCTCCTACAATGAGCAGTTCTTC	CASSYSELASSYNEQFF
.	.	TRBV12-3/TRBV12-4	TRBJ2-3	TGTGCCAGCAGTTTACCCGGCAGGTGCGATTTT	CASSLPGRCDF
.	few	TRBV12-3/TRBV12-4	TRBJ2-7	TGTGCCAGCAGGGGGGCAAGTTACGAGCAGTACTTC	CASRGASYEQYF
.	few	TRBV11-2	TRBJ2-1	TGTGCCAGCAGCTCTCTATACAATGAGCAGTTCTTC	CASSSLYNEQFF
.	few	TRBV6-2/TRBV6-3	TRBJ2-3	TGTGCCAGCAGTTACGGGAACGGCGGAGATACGCAGTATTTT	CASSYGNGGDTQYF
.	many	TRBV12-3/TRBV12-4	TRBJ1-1	TGTGCCAGCAGTTCGCACGGTGAAGCTTTCTTT	CASSSHGEAFF
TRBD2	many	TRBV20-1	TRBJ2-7	TGCAGTGCTAGTCCGACTAGCGGGAAGTCCTACGAGCAGTACTTC	CSASPTSGKSYEQYF
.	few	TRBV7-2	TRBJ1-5	TGTGCCAGCAGCTACGGATGGGAGCTCGGACAGCCCCAGCATTTT	CASSYGWELGQPQHF
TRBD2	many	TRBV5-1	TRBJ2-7	TGCGCCAGCAGCTTATTTTCCGGGACTAGCGGGTACGAGCAGTACTTC	CASSLFSGTSGYEQYF
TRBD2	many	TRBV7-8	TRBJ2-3	TGTGCCAGCAGCTTAAAGGGGCTAGCGGAAGATACGCAGTATTTT	CASSLKGLAEDTQYF
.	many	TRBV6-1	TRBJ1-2	TGTGCCAGCAGTTACCTGGGGATGGACTACACCTTC	CASSYLGMDYTF
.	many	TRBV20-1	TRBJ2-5	TGCAGTGCTAGAAGTCTCCTAGCGAACAGTGGGGCGGGGCAAGAGACCCAGTACTTC	CSARSLLANSGAGQETQYF
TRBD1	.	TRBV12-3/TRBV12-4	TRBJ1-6	TGTGCCAGCAGACGCCGGGACAGTACTTTTTCACCCCTCCACTTT	CASRRRDSTFSPLHF
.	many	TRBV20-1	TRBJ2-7	TGCAGTGCTAGAGTACTTGAAGCGGCTAGAAACACCTACGAGCAGTACTTC	CSARVLEAARNTYEQYF
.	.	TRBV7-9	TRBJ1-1	TGTGCCAGCAGCTTATCAGGGAGGAACACTGAAGCTTTCTTT	CASSLSGRNTEAFF
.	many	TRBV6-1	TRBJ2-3	TGTGCCAGCAGTGAAAGGACAACCCGAGGGGATACGCAGTATTTT	CASSERTTRGDTQYF
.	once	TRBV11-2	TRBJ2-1	TGTGCCAGCAGCTTACCGGTCAGCAATGAGCAGTTCTTC	CASSLPVSNEQFF
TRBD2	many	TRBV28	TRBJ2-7	TGTGCCAGCAGACTAGCGGGTAACACCTACGAGCAGTACTTC	CASRLAGNTYEQYF
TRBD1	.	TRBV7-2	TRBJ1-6	TGTGCCAGCAGCTTGACGTCCGGGACAGACGTCCCCCTCCACTTT	CASSLTSGTDVPLHF
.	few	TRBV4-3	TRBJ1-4	TGCGCCAGCAGCCAAGATTCGGGGGCTTCGGAAAAACTGTTTTTT	CASSQDSGASEKLFF
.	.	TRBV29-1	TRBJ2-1	TGCAGCGTTGAAGCCTCCGGCAGGCCCGCGGATGAGCAGTTCTTC	CSVEASGRPADEQFF
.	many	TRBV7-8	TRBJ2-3	TGTGCCAGCAGAAAAAGGCGGGGACTTAGCACAGATACGCAGTATTTT	CASRKRRGLSTDTQYF
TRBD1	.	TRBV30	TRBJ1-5	TGTGCCTGGAGTGTGGGACAGGGTCACAATCAGCCCCAGCATTTT	CAWSVGQGHNQPQHF
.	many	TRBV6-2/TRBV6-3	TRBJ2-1	TGTGCCAGCAGTTACTCGAATCAAAGGCGGGACCTCCCCAATGAGCAGTTCTTC	CASSYSNQRRDLPNEQFF
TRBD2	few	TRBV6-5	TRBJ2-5	TGTGCCAGCAGTTACTCGCCGGGGCTAGGTTCAGCGGGGTCCCAAGAGACCCAGTACTTC	CASSYSPGLGSAGSQETQYF
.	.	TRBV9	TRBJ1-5	TGTGCCAGCAGCCTAGGGGGTGGGCTAAGTCAGCCCCAGCATTTT	CASSLGGGLSQPQHF
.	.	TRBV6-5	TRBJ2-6	TGTGCCAGCAGTTACCGGTCTTACTCTGGGGCCAACGTCCTGACTTTC	CASSYRSYSGANVLTF
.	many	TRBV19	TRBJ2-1	TGTGCCAGTAGTATAAGGGGCTTATACAATGAGCAGTTCTTC	CASSIRGLYNEQFF
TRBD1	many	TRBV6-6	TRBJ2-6	TGTGCCAGCCGGACAGGGGCTGGATCTGGGGCCAACGTCCTGACTTTC	CASRTGAGSGANVLTF
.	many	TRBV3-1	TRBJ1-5	TGTGCCAGCAGCCCCTGGGACGGGAGCAATCAGCCCCAGCATTTT	CASSPWDGSNQPQHF
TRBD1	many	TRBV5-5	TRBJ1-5	TGTGCCAGCAGCTTCGGACAGGGGCGCAATCAGCCCCAGCATTTT	CASSFGQGRNQPQHF
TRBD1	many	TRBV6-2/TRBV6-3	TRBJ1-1	TGTGCCAGCACTCCAATCGGACAGGCCCCCGAAGCTTTCTTT	CASTPIGQAPEAFF
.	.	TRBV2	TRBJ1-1	TGTGCCAGCTGGACGGCGGAATTGGGGACTGAAGCTTTCTTT	CASWTAELGTEAFF
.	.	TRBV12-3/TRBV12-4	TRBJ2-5	TGTGCCAGCCAAGGGGGGGTTTGGGAGACCCAGTACTTC	CASQGGVWETQYF
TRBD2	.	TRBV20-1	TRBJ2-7	TGCAGTGCTAGAGGGACTAGCGTCTCCTACGAGCAGTACTTC	CSARGTSVSYEQYF
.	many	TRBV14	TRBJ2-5	TGTGCCAGCAGCCAAGATAGGCAGGTTCAAGAGACCCAGTACTTC	CASSQDRQVQETQYF
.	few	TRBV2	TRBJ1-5	TGTGCCAGCAGTGGAGGGAGTTCTAGCAATCAGCCCCAGCATTTT	CASSGGSSSNQPQHF
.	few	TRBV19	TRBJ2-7	TGTGCCAGTAGTATTGGGGAATGGAGCTCCTACGAGCAGTACTTC	CASSIGEWSSYEQYF
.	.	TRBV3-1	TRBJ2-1	TGTGCCAGCAGCCAAGAGTGGTACAATGAGCAGTTCTTC	CASSQEWYNEQFF
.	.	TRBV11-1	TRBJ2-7	TGTGCCAGCAGCCTGGGAGGATTCACCTACGAGCAGTACTTC	CASSLGGFTYEQYF
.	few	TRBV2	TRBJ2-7	TGTGCCAGCCGTGAGAGCTACGAGCAGTACTTC	CASRESYEQYF
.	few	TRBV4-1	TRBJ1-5	TGCGCCAGCAGCCAATCTCAGGCGGGGGTGAGAAACAATCAGCCCCAGCATTTT	CASSQSQAGVRNNQPQHF
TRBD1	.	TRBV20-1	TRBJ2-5	TGCAGTGCTAGGGAGGGACAGGGGAGAATGGAGACCCAGTACTTC	CSAREGQGRMETQYF
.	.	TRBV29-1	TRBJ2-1	TGCAGCGTGGAGGGCAGCTCCTACAATGAGCAGTTCTTC	CSVEGSSYNEQFF
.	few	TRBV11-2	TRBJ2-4	TGTGCCAGCAGCTTAGAGGGGGCAGCCGGAAATCAGTACTTC	CASSLEGAAGNQYF
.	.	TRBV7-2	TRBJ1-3	TGTGCCAGCTCGAGGACAGCTGGAAACACCATATATTTT	CASSRTAGNTIYF
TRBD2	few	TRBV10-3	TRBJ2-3	TGTGCCATCAGTGGGAGCGGGGGGCCCACAGATACGCAGTATTTT	CAISGSGGPTDTQYF
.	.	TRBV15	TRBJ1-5	TGTGCCACCAGCAGAGATCTGGATAGCAATCAGCCCCAGCATTTT	CATSRDLDSNQPQHF
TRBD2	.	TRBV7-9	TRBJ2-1	TGTGCCAGCACGGCTAGCGGGGACAATGAGCAGTTCTTC	CASTASGDNEQFF
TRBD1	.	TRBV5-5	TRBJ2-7	TGTGCCAGCAGCTCCCCGGGACAGGGATCCTACGAGCAGTACTTC	CASSSPGQGSYEQYF